A single sample gave rise to the 15 T cell receptor beta chains below, sequenced in a study of blood T cell repertoires in COVID-19. Assay: immunoSEQ multiplex PCR; the TCRdb copy retains only in-frame clones and omits some. The sample includes 85,000 to 100,000 clones, 70% to 90% of them seen just once. Sequencing was done on a sample of peripheral blood. Receptors originate from a man aged 50 to 60 with COVID-19, enrolled during active disease.

V usage is TRBV30 and J usage is TRBJ1-4; 9 bases are a match to TRBD1. The germline CDR1 and CDR2 sequences are GTSNPN and SVGIG (reference sequence). V shed 3 bases and J 8 bases; nucleotides not matched to a gene: 7. This CDR3 contains 14 residues. The DNA for the CDR3 is TGTGCCTGGAGGAAGGGACAGGGTAGGGAAAAACTGTTTTTT. Translated: CAWRKGQGREKLFF.

This chain uses TRBV7-9 with TRBJ1-3; TRBD1 matches 9 bases. The length of the CDR3 is 15 residues. The trim removed 5 bases at V and 4 bases at J, leaving 6 bases unmatched. The germline gives CDR1 SEHNR, CDR2 FQNEAQ (reference sequence). CDR3 sequence reads: CASSPWDRVGNTIYF. As DNA, the CDR3 is TGTGCCAGCAGCCCCTGGGACAGGGTAGGAAACACCATATATTTT.

The chain employs TRBV19 and TRBJ1-1; D unresolved. Trimming removed 3 bases from V and 1 base from J, with 6 bases in between. The V gene's germline CDR1 is LNHDA and CDR2 SQIVND (reference sequence). The CDR3 contains 13 residues. The CDR3 DNA reads as TGTGCCAGTAGTATCTCCTCGAACACTGAAGCTTTCTTT. Translation gives CASSISSNTEAFF.

The genes are TRBV3-1 (or the pseudogene TRBV3-2) and TRBJ2-1; 10 bases are shared with TRBD2. There are 15 residues in the CDR3. Germline assignment: CDR1 LGHDT and CDR2 YNNKEL (reference sequence). The trim removed 1 base at V and 6 bases at J, leaving 3 bases unmatched. CDR3 region: CASSQVGLAANEQFF. The CDR3 DNA reads TGTGCCAGCAGCCAAGTTGGACTAGCGGCCAATGAGCAGTTCTTC.

This clone showed up just once. V is TRBV7-2 and J is TRBJ2-3; D not resolved. Germline lookup yields CDR1 SGHTA and CDR2 FQGNSA. This CDR3 has 13 residues. V was cut by 2 bases and J by 6 bases, with 9 bases left in between. For the CDR3, the DNA is TGTGCCAGCAGCTTATGGCATGGTGATACGCAGTATTTT. Translation gives CASSLWHGDTQYF.

CDR3 sequence reads: CASSSATANGYTF. DNA for the CDR3: TGTGCCAGCAGCTCCGCGACAGCGAATGGCTACACCTTC. This sequence joins TRBV7-2 and TRBJ1-2; weak D call: TRBD1 (5 bases). Germline CDR1 SGHTA, CDR2 FQGNSA. With 4 bases removed from V and 6 bases from J, the gap between germline ends came to 12 bases. CDR3 size: 13 residues. The complete variable domain, with remaining parts taken from reference TRBV7-2 and TRBJ1-2, reads GAGVSQSPSNKVTEKGKDVELRCDPISGHTALYWYRQSLGQGLEFLIYFQGNSAPDKSGLPSDRFSAERTGGSVSTLTIQRTQQEDSAVYLCASSSATANGYTFGSGTRLTVV.

The chain combines TRBV9 with TRBJ1-1; D gene ambiguous. Trimming left V 3 bases short and J 5 bases short, with 11 bases between. This CDR3 spans 13 amino acids. CDR1 is SGDLS and CDR2 is YYNGEE in the germline V gene. CDR3 amino acids: CASSAEMETEAFF. The CDR3 nucleotides read TGTGCCAGCAGCGCCGAGATGGAGACTGAAGCTTTCTTT.

V gene TRBV6-5 combines with J gene TRBJ1-1; a possible D gene is TRBD1 (6 bases). Trimming stripped 4 bases from V and 5 bases from J, with 11 bases between. CDR1 and CDR2 from the germline V gene are MNHEY and SVGAGI. This CDR3 region has 13 residues. The CDR3 reads CASSSYRETEAFF. The CDR3 DNA is TGTGCCAGCAGTTCATACAGGGAGACTGAAGCTTTCTTT.

This clone has a handful of counts. The chain couples TRBV12-3 or TRBV12-4 to TRBJ2-7; no firm D call. The CDR3 is made up of 12 amino acids. Trimming removed 4 bases from V and 0 bases from J, with 4 bases in between. CDR3 coding DNA: TGTGCCAGCAGTTCCTTCTCCTACGAGCAGTACTTC. Its translation: CASSSFSYEQYF.

The chain joins TRBV28 to TRBJ1-5; unclear D gene. This CDR3 has 16 amino acids. V lost 6 bases, J lost 1 base, and 16 bases lay in between. The germline CDR1 and CDR2 sequences are MDHEN and SYDVKM. In DNA form, the CDR3 reads TGTGCCAGCAGACGCGGTGGCCCTGGGAGCAATCAGCCCCAGCATTTT. Encoded protein: CASRRGGPGSNQPQHF.

Note on this clone: One end of the junction varies from germline; a read error may be responsible. This chain uses TRBV6-6 with TRBJ1-6, with D tentatively TRBD1 (5 bases). Germline CDR1 reads MNHNY; CDR2 reads SVGAGI (reference sequence). This CDR3 spans 14 amino acids. Written as DNA, the CDR3 is TGTGTCAGCAGTAAAGTCTCGGGGGGATCACCCCTCCACTTT. This translates into CVSSKVSGGSPLHF.

The chain combines TRBV5-1 with TRBJ1-1; 10 nucleotides line up with TRBD1. The CDR3 is made up of 15 amino acids. The V and J ends lost 4 bases and 3 bases, in that order; junction bases with no gene match: 6. Germline lookup yields CDR1 SGHRS and CDR2 YFSETQ. The CDR3 here is CASSPLGTGDTEAFF. CDR3 in DNA: TGCGCCAGCAGCCCCCTTGGGACAGGGGACACTGAAGCTTTCTTT.

The J gene is TRBJ2-7, the V gene TRBV2; TRBD1 matches at 10 bases. Trimming cost V 7 bases and J 3 bases; bases outside gene matches: 9. The CDR3 spans 15 residues. Looked up from germline, CDR1 is SNHLY and CDR2 is FYNNEI. The CDR3 region is CASTLGTGVYYEQYF. The CDR3 coding sequence is TGTGCCAGCACACTAGGGACAGGGGTTTACTACGAGCAGTACTTC.

This clone was seen just once. J is TRBJ2-5 and V is TRBV24-1; D is perhaps TRBD2 (6 bases). Trimming took off 4 bases at V and 5 bases at J, with 13 bases between the two ends. Per germline, CDR1 KGHDR and CDR2 SFDVKD. The CDR3 consists of 14 residues. The CDR3 DNA is TGTGCCACCAGTGAACGGGGGAAATGGGAGACCCAGTACTTC. This translates into CATSERGKWETQYF.

The chain links TRBV7-5 to TRBJ1-1; TRBD1 is taken as the D call from the table, unchecked against the DNA. TRBV7-5 is deemed a pseudogene. The CDR3 is 14 residues long. The CDR3 bases are TGTGCCAGAAGCACCCGCGACAGGAACACTGAAGCTTTCTTT. It translates to CARSTRDRNTEAFF.